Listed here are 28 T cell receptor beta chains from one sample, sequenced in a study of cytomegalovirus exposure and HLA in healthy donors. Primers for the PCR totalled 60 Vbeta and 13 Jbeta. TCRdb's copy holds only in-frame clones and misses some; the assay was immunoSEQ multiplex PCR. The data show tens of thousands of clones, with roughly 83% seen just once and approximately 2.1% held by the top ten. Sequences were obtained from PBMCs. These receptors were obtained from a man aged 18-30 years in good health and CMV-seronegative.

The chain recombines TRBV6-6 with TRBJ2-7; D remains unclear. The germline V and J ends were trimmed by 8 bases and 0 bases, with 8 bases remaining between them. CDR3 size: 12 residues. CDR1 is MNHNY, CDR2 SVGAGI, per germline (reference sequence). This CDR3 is CASGATSYEQYF. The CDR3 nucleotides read TGTGCCAGCGGAGCGACCTCCTACGAGCAGTACTTC.

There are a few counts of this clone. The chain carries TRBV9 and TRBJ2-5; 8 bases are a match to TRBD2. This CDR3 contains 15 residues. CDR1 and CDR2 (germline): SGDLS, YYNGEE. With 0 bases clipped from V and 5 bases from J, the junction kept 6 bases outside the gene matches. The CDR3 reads CASSVGAGGSETQYF. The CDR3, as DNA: TGTGCCAGCAGCGTAGGGGCGGGAGGTTCGGAGACCCAGTACTTC. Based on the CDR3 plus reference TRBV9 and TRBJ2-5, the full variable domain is DSGVTQTPKHLITATGQRVTLRCSPRSGDLSVYWYQQSLDQGLQFLIQYYNGEERAKGNILERFSAQQFPDLHSELNLSSLELGDSALYFCASSVGAGGSETQYFGPGTRLLVL.

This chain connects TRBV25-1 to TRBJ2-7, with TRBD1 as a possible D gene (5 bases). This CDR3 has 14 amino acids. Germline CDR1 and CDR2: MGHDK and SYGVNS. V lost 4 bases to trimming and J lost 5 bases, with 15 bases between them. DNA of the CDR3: TGTGCCAGCAGTGTGCAGGGAACGGCGAACGAGCAGTACTTC. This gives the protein CASSVQGTANEQYF.

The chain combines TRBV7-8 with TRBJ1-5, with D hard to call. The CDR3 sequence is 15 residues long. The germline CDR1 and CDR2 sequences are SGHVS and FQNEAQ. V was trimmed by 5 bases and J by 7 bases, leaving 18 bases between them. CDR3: CASSPQTDPWQPQHF. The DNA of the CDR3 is TGTGCCAGCAGCCCCCAAACAGACCCTTGGCAGCCCCAGCATTTT.

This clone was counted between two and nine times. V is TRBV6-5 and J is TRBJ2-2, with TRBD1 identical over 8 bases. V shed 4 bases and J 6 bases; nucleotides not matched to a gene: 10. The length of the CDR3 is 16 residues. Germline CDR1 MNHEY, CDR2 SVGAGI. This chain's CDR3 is CASSSTGGALSGELFF. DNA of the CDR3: TGTGCCAGCAGTTCCACAGGGGGAGCGTTATCCGGGGAGCTGTTTTTT.

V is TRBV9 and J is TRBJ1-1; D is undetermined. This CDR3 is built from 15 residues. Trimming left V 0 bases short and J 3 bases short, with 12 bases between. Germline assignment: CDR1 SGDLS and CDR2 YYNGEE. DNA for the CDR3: TGTGCCAGCAGCGTAGGGGCAGCTTTACACACTGAAGCTTTCTTT. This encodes CASSVGAALHTEAFF.

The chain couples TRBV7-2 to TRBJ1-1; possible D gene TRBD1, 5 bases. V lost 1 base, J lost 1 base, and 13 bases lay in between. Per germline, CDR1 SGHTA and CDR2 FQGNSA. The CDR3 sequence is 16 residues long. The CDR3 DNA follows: TGTGCCAGCAGCTTAGTTTGGCAGGGCGGGAACACTGAAGCTTTCTTT. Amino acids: CASSLVWQGGNTEAFF.

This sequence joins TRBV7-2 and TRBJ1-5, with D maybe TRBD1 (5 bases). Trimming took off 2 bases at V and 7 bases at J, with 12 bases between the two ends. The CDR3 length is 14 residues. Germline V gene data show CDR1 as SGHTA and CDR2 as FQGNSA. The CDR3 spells CASSLRKGNQPQHF. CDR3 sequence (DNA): TGTGCCAGCAGCTTACGTAAGGGGAACCAGCCCCAGCATTTT.

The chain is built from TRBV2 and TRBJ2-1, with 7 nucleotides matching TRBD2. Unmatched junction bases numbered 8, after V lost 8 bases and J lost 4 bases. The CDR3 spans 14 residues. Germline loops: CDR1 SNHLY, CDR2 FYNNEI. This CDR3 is CASLGLPGYNEQFF. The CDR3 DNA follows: TGTGCCAGCTTGGGACTACCGGGTTACAATGAGCAGTTCTTC.

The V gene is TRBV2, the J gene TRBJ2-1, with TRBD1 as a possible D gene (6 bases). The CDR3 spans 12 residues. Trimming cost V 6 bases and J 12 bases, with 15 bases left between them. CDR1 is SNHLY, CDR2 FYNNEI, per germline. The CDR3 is CASRGTGPVQFF. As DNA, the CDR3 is TGTGCCAGCAGAGGTACAGGGCCTGTGCAGTTCTTC.

CDR3 amino acids: CASSPGIYEQYF. In nucleotides, the CDR3 is TGTGCCAGCAGCCCCGGGATCTACGAGCAGTACTTC. J is TRBJ2-7 and V is TRBV5-4, with D possibly TRBD2 on 5 matching bases. Trimming cost V 4 bases and J 3 bases, with 8 bases left between them. Per the germline V gene, CDR1 is SGHNT and CDR2 is YYREEE (reference sequence). This CDR3 contains 12 residues.

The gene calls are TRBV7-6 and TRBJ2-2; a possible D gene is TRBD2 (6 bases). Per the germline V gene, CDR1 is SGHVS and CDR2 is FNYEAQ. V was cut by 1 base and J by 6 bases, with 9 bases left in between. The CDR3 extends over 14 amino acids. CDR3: CASSLEEGSGELFF. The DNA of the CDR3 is TGTGCCAGCAGCTTAGAGGAGGGATCCGGGGAGCTGTTTTTT.

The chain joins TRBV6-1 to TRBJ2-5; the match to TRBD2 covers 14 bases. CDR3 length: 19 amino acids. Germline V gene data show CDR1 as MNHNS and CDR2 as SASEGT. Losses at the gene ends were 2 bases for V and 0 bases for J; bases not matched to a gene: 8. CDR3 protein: CASSEYRLAGGGYQETQYF. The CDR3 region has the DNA TGTGCCAGCAGTGAATATCGACTAGCGGGAGGGGGGTACCAAGAGACCCAGTACTTC.

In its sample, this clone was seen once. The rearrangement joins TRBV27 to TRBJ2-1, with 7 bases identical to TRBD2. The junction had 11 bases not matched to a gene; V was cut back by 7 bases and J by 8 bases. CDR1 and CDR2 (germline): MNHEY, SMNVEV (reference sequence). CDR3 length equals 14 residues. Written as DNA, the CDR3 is TGTGCCAGCATCCCCTTCGCGGGGGTGGATGAGCAGTTCTTC. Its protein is CASIPFAGVDEQFF.

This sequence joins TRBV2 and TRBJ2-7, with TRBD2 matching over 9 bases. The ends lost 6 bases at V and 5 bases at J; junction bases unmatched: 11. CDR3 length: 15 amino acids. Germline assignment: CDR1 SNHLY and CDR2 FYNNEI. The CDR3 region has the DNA TGTGCCAGCAGGGACCGAGGGACTAGCACCCACGAGCAGTACTTC. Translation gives CASRDRGTSTHEQYF. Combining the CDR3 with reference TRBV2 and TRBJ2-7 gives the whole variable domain EPEVTQTPSHQVTQMGQEVILRCVPISNHLYFYWYRQILGQKVEFLVSFYNNEISEKSEIFDDQFSVERPDGSNFTLKIRSTKLEDSAMYFCASRDRGTSTHEQYFGPGTRLTVT.

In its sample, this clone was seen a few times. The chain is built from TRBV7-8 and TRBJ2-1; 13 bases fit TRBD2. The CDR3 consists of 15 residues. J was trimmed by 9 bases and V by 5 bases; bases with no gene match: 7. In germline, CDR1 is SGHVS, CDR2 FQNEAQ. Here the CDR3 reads CASSRGLAGDGEQFF. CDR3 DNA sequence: TGTGCCAGCAGCCGCGGACTAGCGGGAGATGGTGAGCAGTTCTTC.

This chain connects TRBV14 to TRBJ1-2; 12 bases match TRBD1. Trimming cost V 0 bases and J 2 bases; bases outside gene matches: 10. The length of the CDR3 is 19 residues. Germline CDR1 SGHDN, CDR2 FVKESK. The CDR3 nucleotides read TGTGCCAGCAGCCAAGATTTGGGACAGGGGGCCAAAAGGAACTATGGCTACACCTTC. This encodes CASSQDLGQGAKRNYGYTF.

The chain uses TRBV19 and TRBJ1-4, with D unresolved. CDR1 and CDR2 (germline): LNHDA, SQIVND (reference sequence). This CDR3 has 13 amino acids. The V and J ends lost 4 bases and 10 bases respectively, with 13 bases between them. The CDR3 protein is CASSTPEGRKLFF. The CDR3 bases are TGTGCCAGTAGTACCCCGGAGGGCCGAAAACTGTTTTTT.

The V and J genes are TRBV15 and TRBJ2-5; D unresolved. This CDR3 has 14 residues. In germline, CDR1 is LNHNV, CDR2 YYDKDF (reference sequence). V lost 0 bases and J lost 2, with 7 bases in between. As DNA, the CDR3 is TGTGCCACCAGCAGAGATCGCGGACAAGAGACCCAGTACTTC. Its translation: CATSRDRGQETQYF.

This CDR3 is CASSLVAGGPNNEQFF. The CDR3 region has the DNA TGCGCCAGCAGCTTGGTTGCGGGAGGGCCCAACAATGAGCAGTTCTTC. The chain uses TRBV5-1 and TRBJ2-1; 9 bases are a match to TRBD2. This CDR3 spans 16 amino acids. V trimming: 0 bases; J trimming: 5 bases; junction bases outside the gene matches: 6. Germline CDR1 is SGHRS and CDR2 is YFSETQ.

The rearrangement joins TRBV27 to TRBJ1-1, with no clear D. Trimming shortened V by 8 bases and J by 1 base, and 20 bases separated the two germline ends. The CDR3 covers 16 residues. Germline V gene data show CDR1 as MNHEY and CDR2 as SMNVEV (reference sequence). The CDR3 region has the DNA TGTGCCAGCCCCCTAGAGTACCGGAGGGCGAACACTGAAGCTTTCTTT. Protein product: CASPLEYRRANTEAFF.

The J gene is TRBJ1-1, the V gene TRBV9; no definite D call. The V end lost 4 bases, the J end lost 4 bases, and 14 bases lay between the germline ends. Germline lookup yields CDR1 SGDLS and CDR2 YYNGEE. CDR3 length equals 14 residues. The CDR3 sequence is CASSSDGRGTEAFF. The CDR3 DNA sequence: TGTGCCAGCAGCAGCGATGGGAGAGGCACTGAAGCTTTCTTT.

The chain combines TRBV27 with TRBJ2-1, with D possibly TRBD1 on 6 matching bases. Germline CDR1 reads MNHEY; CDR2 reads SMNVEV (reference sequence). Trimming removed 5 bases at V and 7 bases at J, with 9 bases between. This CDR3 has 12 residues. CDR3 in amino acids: CASSHRENEQFF. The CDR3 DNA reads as TGTGCCAGCAGTCACAGGGAGAATGAGCAGTTCTTC.

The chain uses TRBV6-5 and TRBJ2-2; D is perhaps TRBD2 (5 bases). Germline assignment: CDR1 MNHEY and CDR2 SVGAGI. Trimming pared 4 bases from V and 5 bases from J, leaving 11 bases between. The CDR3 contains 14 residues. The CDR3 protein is CASSSPTGTGELFF. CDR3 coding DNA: TGTGCCAGCAGTTCCCCCACGGGGACCGGGGAGCTGTTTTTT.

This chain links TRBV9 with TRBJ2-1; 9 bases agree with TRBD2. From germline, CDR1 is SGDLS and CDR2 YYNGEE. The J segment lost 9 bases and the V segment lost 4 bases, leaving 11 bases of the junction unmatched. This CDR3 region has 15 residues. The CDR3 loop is CASSTGGRAHSEQFF. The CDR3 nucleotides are TGTGCCAGCAGCACAGGCGGGAGGGCCCATAGTGAGCAGTTCTTC.

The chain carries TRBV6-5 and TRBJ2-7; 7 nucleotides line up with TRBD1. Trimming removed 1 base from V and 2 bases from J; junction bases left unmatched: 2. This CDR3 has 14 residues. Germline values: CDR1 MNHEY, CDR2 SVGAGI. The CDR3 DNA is TGTGCCAGCAGTTACTGGGACAGTCCCTACGAGCAGTACTTC. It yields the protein CASSYWDSPYEQYF.

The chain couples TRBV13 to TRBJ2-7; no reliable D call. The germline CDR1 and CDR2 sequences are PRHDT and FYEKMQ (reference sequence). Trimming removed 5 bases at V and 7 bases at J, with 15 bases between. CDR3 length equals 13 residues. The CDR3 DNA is TGTGCCAGCAGCCCAGGCCTTCGGCAGGAGCAGTACTTC. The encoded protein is CASSPGLRQEQYF. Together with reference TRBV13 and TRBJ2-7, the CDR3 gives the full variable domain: AAGVIQSPRHLIKEKRETATLKCYPIPRHDTVYWYQQGPGQDPQFLISFYEKMQSDKGSIPDRFSAQQFSDYHSELNMSSLELGDSALYFCASSPGLRQEQYFGPGTRLTVT.

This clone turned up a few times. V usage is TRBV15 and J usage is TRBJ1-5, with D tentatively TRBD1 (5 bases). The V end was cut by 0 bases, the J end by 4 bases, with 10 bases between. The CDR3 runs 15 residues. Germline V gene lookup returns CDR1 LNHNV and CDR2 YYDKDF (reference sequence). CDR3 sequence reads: CATSRDLRTNQPQHF. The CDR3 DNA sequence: TGTGCCACCAGCAGAGATTTGCGGACAAATCAGCCCCAGCATTTT. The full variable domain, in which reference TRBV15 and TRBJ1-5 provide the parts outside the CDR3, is DAMVIQNPRYQVTQFGKPVTLSCSQTLNHNVMYWYQQKSSQAPKLLFHYYDKDFNNEADTPDNFQSRRPNTSFCFLDIRSPGLGDTAMYLCATSRDLRTNQPQHFGDGTRLSIL.